This entry concerns a single T cell receptor (beta chain). Sequencing was performed with immunoSEQ multiplex PCR; in TCRdb, only in-frame clones are kept and a portion is missing. The table records approximately 68,000 clones, more than 80% of them present only once. The CDR3 extends over 13 amino acids. The germline V and J ends were trimmed by 4 bases and 8 bases, with 11 bases remaining between them. Looked up from germline, CDR1 is MNHEY and CDR2 is SVGAGI. This sample stems from a study of blood T cell repertoires in COVID-19. At the level of the study: Material from acute and convalescent COVID-19 was sourced from the United States, Italy and Spain. The analysed material was cDNA or gDNA that came from T cells, B-cell-depleted T cells, or PBMCs.

This TCR was sampled from a woman aged 80 or over with active or convalescent COVID-19. Sequenced sample: peripheral blood. The V call is TRBV6-5, the J call TRBJ2-2; the D gene is possibly TRBD2 (5 bases). In nucleotides, the CDR3 is TGTGCCAGCAGTTCGGGGTGGAGTGGGGAGCTGTTTTTT. As protein: CASSSGWSGELFF.